The 21 T cell receptor beta chains listed next were all sequenced from one sample in a study of cytomegalovirus exposure and HLA in healthy donors (TCRdb year 2017). Libraries were built with the immunoSEQ multiplex PCR assay. For the multiplex PCR, a mixture combining 60 forward primers for TCR Vbeta segments and 13 reverse primers for TCR Jbeta segments was used. TCRdb stores this immuneACCESS table with in-frame sequences only. Part of the clones is absent; in the studies checked, under half of the shortfall reflects unresolved V genes, and no reason is known for the rest. Across this sample there are roughly 160,000 clones, with approximately 83% seen only once. The top ten constitute approximately 9.4% of the sample. Sequencing used PBMCs. The receptors were sampled from a man younger than 30 in good health and CMV-seropositive.

The CDR3 sequence: CASSPRGTSGGYTQYF. CDR3 nucleotides: TGTGCCAGCAGCCCCAGGGGAACTAGCGGGGGATATACGCAGTATTTT. This chain links TRBV7-2 with TRBJ2-3, with 11 bases matching TRBD2. Germline V gives CDR1 SGHTA, CDR2 FQGNSA. The junction had 11 bases not matched to a gene; V was cut back by 5 bases and J by 7 bases. The CDR3 has 16 residues.

The chain recombines TRBV27 with TRBJ1-6; perhaps TRBD1 as D (6 bases). CDR1 and CDR2 from the germline V gene are MNHEY and SMNVEV (reference sequence). Trimming pared 2 bases from V and 0 bases from J, leaving 8 bases between. CDR3 length: 16 amino acids. This CDR3 is CASSLVRGSYNSPLHF. CDR3 nucleotide sequence: TGTGCCAGCAGTTTAGTCAGGGGCTCCTATAATTCACCCCTCCACTTT.

The chain recombines TRBV6-5 with TRBJ2-7, with D possibly TRBD2 on 6 matching bases. Trimming stripped 5 bases from V and 1 base from J, with 12 bases between. There are 14 residues in the CDR3. CDR1 is MNHEY, CDR2 SVGAGI, per germline. As DNA, the CDR3 is TGTGCCAGCAGTCGCGGGACGCGATCCTACGAGCAGTACTTC. Protein sequence: CASSRGTRSYEQYF.

J is TRBJ2-3 and V is TRBV15, with a possible D match to TRBD2 (5 bases). The CDR3 length is 15 residues. Trimming took off 3 bases at V and 0 bases at J, with 10 bases between the two ends. Germline V CDR1 and CDR2: LNHNV, YYDKDF (reference sequence). The CDR3 reads CATSSRRASTDTQYF. The CDR3 DNA sequence: TGTGCCACCAGCAGTAGGCGGGCTAGCACAGATACGCAGTATTTT.

This clone was recorded only once. V and J are TRBV4-2 and TRBJ2-5; the match to TRBD2 covers 10 bases. V gave up 2 bases and J gave up 5 bases; unmatched junction bases: 8. This CDR3 is 16 amino acids long. Germline CDR1 reads LGHNA; CDR2 reads YNFKEQ. The CDR3 region has the DNA TGTGCCAGCAGCCAACGACGCACTAGCGGGGAGGAGACCCAGTACTTC. Protein product: CASSQRRTSGEETQYF.

The chain is built from TRBV16 and TRBJ1-6; maybe TRBD1 (6 bases). Trimming cost V 1 base and J 8 bases, with 12 bases left between them. The germline gives CDR1 KGHSY, CDR2 FQNENV. The CDR3 loop spans 15 amino acids. The CDR3 region is CASSQLTGQYSPLHF. CDR3 coding DNA: TGTGCCAGCAGCCAATTGACAGGACAGTATTCACCCCTCCACTTT. Filled out from reference TRBV16 and TRBJ1-6, the complete variable domain reads GEEVAQTPKHLVRGEGQKAKLYCAPIKGHSYVFWYQQVLKNEFKFLISFQNENVFDETGMPKERFSAKCLPNSPCSLEIQATKLEDSAVYFCASSQLTGQYSPLHFGNGTRLTVT.

This clone has only a few counts. V usage is TRBV5-8 and J usage is TRBJ1-5; 9 bases are shared with TRBD1. The ends lost 0 bases at V and 3 bases at J; junction bases unmatched: 1. From germline, CDR1 is SGHTS and CDR2 YDEGEE. This CDR3 has 15 residues. CDR3 amino acids: CASSLDRGPNQPQHF. In DNA, the CDR3 is TGTGCCAGCAGCTTGGACAGGGGGCCCAATCAGCCCCAGCATTTT.

The genes are TRBV30 and TRBJ1-4; TRBD1 matches at 7 bases. Germline V gene lookup returns CDR1 GTSNPN and CDR2 SVGIG (reference sequence). The CDR3 loop spans 17 amino acids. The ends lost 0 bases at V and 5 bases at J; junction bases unmatched: 12. The CDR3 here is CAWSVRGRTGWNEKLFF. In nucleotides, the CDR3 is TGTGCCTGGAGTGTAAGAGGCCGGACAGGCTGGAATGAAAAACTGTTTTTT.

The rearrangement joins TRBV27 to TRBJ2-7, with 8 bases aligning to TRBD2. This CDR3 is built from 14 residues. Germline V gene data show CDR1 as MNHEY and CDR2 as SMNVEV (reference sequence). Trimming cost V 3 bases and J 2 bases; bases outside gene matches: 3. In DNA, the CDR3 is TGTGCCAGCAGTTTGAGCGGGGGTCCCTACGAGCAGTACTTC. Its protein product is CASSLSGGPYEQYF.

The chain has TRBV4-3 and TRBJ2-7; D perhaps matches TRBD2 (7 bases). V was pared by 0 bases and J by 6 bases, with 18 bases between. There are 16 residues in the CDR3. The germline gives CDR1 LGHNA, CDR2 YSLEER. The CDR3 DNA reads as TGCGCCAGCAGCCAAGATTCCGGGGGGCGAAATTCCGAGCAGTACTTC. This encodes CASSQDSGGRNSEQYF.

The rearrangement uses TRBV5-1 and TRBJ2-6; TRBD1 matches at 10 bases. The CDR3 totals 18 residues. J gave up 3 bases and V 0 bases, and 6 bases lay outside the gene matches. In germline, CDR1 is SGHRS, CDR2 YFSETQ. CDR3 sequence reads: CASSLGGQGIGGANVLTF. The CDR3 DNA is TGCGCCAGCAGCTTGGGGGGACAGGGGATCGGTGGGGCCAACGTCCTGACTTTC.

This clone was seen more than once but under ten times. Other DNA sequences from this sample encode an identical CDR3 as well. This chain links TRBV4-3 with TRBJ1-1, with unresolved D. V lost 0 bases, J lost 1 base, and 3 bases lay in between. CDR3 length: 13 amino acids. The germline gives CDR1 LGHNA, CDR2 YSLEER. The CDR3 here is CASSQDRNTEAFF. CDR3 DNA: TGCGCCAGCAGCCAAGACCGGAACACTGAAGCTTTCTTT.

This rearrangement joins TRBV2 to TRBJ1-6; 7 positions agree with TRBD1. Germline V gives CDR1 SNHLY, CDR2 FYNNEI. This CDR3 comprises 15 residues. J gave up 0 bases and V 10 bases, and 6 bases lay outside the gene matches. DNA of the CDR3: TGTGCCACCAGGGACAGCAGCTCCTATAATTCACCCCTCCACTTT. Translated, it gives CATRDSSSYNSPLHF.

The CDR3 bases are TGTGCCAGCAGCAACGGGGGGGCCCCCTACAATGAGCAGTTCTTC. This encodes CASSNGGAPYNEQFF. The chain couples TRBV9 to TRBJ2-1; 8 nucleotides line up with TRBD2. The CDR3 is 15 amino acids. The germline CDR1 and CDR2 sequences are SGDLS and YYNGEE. V gave up 4 bases and J gave up 2 bases; unmatched junction bases: 5. The variable domain in full, completed from reference TRBV9 and TRBJ2-1, reads DSGVTQTPKHLITATGQRVTLRCSPRSGDLSVYWYQQSLDQGLQFLIQYYNGEERAKGNILERFSAQQFPDLHSELNLSSLELGDSALYFCASSNGGAPYNEQFFGPGTRLTVL.

The sample holds a few counts of this clone. The rearrangement links TRBV5-1 to TRBJ2-5; D is undetermined. V was trimmed by 7 bases and J by 3 bases, leaving 7 bases between them. The CDR3 spans 11 residues. The germline V gene encodes CDR1 SGHRS and CDR2 YFSETQ. The CDR3 reads CASRQEETQYF. CDR3 DNA: TGCGCCAGCCGACAAGAAGAGACCCAGTACTTC. The variable domain in full, completed from reference TRBV5-1 and TRBJ2-5, reads KAGVTQTPRYLIKTRGQQVTLSCSPISGHRSVSWYQQTPGQGLQFLFEYFSETQRNKGNFPGRFSGRQFSNSRSEMNVSTLELGDSALYLCASRQEETQYFGPGTRLLVL.

The chain employs TRBV6-4 and TRBJ2-1; D may be TRBD1 (5 bases). V gave up 8 bases and J gave up 3 bases, with 14 bases separating them. The V gene's germline CDR1 is MRHNA and CDR2 SNTAGT. This CDR3 region has 14 residues. The CDR3 is CASARSDSYNEQFF. The CDR3 region has the DNA TGTGCCAGCGCTCGGTCCGACAGCTACAATGAGCAGTTCTTC.

This chain connects TRBV2 to TRBJ2-5, with D maybe TRBD1 (5 bases). Trimming took off 6 bases at V and 5 bases at J, with 10 bases between the two ends. The V gene's germline CDR1 is SNHLY and CDR2 FYNNEI. This CDR3 is built from 12 residues. As DNA, the CDR3 is TGTGCCAGCAGAGGGGTAGGGGAGACCCAGTACTTC. Translating it yields CASRGVGETQYF.

J is TRBJ1-5 and V is TRBV7-9; D remains unclear. This CDR3 is built from 13 residues. CDR1 SEHNR and CDR2 FQNEAQ come from the germline V gene (reference sequence). Trimming removed 5 bases at V and 7 bases at J, with 12 bases between. CDR3 protein: CASSPGSGQPQHF. Written as DNA, the CDR3 is TGTGCCAGCAGCCCCGGGTCCGGCCAGCCCCAGCATTTT.

The chain couples TRBV11-3 to TRBJ2-7; 8 bases line up with TRBD1. CDR1 SGHNT and CDR2 YENEEA come from the germline V gene. With V trimmed by 3 bases and J by 3 bases, 7 bases remained unmatched. The CDR3 totals 15 residues. This CDR3 reads CASSFRQGSNYEQYF. For the CDR3, the DNA is TGTGCCAGCAGCTTCCGACAGGGGAGCAACTACGAGCAGTACTTC.

V is TRBV7-6 and J is TRBJ1-2; 9 bases line up with TRBD1. The CDR3 is 16 residues long. Germline CDR1 SGHVS, CDR2 FNYEAQ. Trimming removed 4 bases from V and 6 bases from J; junction bases left unmatched: 12. CDR3 sequence: CASSSGPGTGFDGYTF. Written as DNA, the CDR3 is TGTGCCAGCAGCTCAGGTCCCGGGACAGGGTTTGATGGCTACACCTTC.

The chain is built from TRBV7-9 and TRBJ1-2, with D perhaps TRBD1 (5 bases). The CDR3 has 14 residues. V was cut by 2 bases and J by 0 bases, with 7 bases left in between. Germline V CDR1 and CDR2: SEHNR, FQNEAQ (reference sequence). The CDR3 loop reads CASSLTTANYGYTF. CDR3 DNA sequence: TGTGCCAGCAGCTTAACGACAGCTAACTATGGCTACACCTTC.